This T cell receptor beta chain was sequenced for a study of T cells in AML relapse after transplant (dated by TCRdb to between 2019 and 2020). About the study as a whole: In patients given allogeneic HSCT for myeloid malignancy, this retrospective study looked at bone marrow T cells, examining both their TCR repertoires and their inhibitory receptor expression. On the study overall, not on this receptor specifically: TCR repertoire comparisons were based on very few samples, with only three individuals included per group for unsorted bone marrow.

Library preparation used PCR. TCR alpha and beta chains were amplified from RNA with a modified RACE PCR protocol rather than multiplex PCR. Libraries were sequenced on an Illumina MiSeq, and raw reads were demultiplexed according to sample-specific barcode combinations. The authors processed their data as follows. TCR clonotypes were identified from the sequencing reads using MiXCR software. Starting from the raw public reads, TCRdb applied fastp trimming at Q25, assembled clones with MiXCR and retained in-frame beta chains. One record per CDR3 amino acid sequence lists the most common genes and DNA. Here the V and J calls rest on TCRdb's processing, not on the authors' analysis. This sample is represented by a few hundred distinct CDR3 sequences; about a fifth of them were singletons. 25% to 40% of the sample comes from the top ten. By share, this clonotype ranks as large (0.1 to 1%). No antigen is known for it. No clone much larger than this one lies a single base away; base qualities are absent.

CDR1 is given as SGHTA and CDR2 as FQGTGA, both from the germline V gene. Inclusive of the bounding cysteine and phenylalanine, the CDR3 is 17 residues long. Only CDR3 DNA is held: 51 bases, read in frame from base 1. Compared with germline, V lacks 2 bases and J lacks 2 bases; bases without a gene match: 6. The material sequenced was bone marrow, either the whole sample or a sorted T cell fraction (not recorded which), taken at relapse. This clonotype originated in a human donor who had a stem cell transplant for acute myeloid leukemia. Following a transplant, some T lymphocytes may have been derived from the graft donor. The sequence joins TRBV7-3 to TRBJ2-1; TRBD2 lines up with 10 middle nucleotides. The CDR3 corresponds to CASSLLGSGGPYNEQFF. Here is the DNA: TGTGCCAGCAGCTTATTGGGTAGCGGGGGGCCCTACAATGAGCAGTTCTTC.